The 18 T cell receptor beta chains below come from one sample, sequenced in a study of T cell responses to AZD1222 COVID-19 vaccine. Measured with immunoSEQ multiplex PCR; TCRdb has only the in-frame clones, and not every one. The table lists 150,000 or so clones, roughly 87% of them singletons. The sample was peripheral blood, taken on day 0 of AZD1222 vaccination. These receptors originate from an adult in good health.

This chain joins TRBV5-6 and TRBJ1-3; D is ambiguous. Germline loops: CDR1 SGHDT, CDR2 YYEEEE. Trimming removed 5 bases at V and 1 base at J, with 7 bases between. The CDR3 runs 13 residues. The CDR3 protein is CASRLQSGNTIYF. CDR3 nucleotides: TGTGCCAGCAGGCTACAATCTGGAAACACCATATATTTT.

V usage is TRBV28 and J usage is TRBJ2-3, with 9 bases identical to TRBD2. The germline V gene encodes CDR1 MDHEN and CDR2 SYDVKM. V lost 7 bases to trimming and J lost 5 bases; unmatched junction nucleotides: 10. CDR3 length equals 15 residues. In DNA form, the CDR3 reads TGTGCCAGCACTGGGGCGGGAGGGAGTGGAGATACGCAGTATTTT. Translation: CASTGAGGSGDTQYF. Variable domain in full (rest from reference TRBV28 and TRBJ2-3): DVKVTQSSRYLVKRTGEKVFLECVQDMDHENMFWYRQDPGLGLRLIYFSYDVKMKEKGDIPEGYSVSREKKERFSLILESASTNQTSMYLCASTGAGGSGDTQYFGPGTRLTVL.

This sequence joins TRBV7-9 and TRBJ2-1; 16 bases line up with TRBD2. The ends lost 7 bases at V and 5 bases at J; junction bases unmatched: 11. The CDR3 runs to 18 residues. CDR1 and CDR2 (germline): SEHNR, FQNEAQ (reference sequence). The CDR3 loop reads CASTPGTSGRGRDNEQFF. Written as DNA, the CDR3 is TGTGCCAGCACCCCCGGGACTAGCGGGAGGGGACGTGACAATGAGCAGTTCTTC.

The DNA for the CDR3 is TGTGCCAGCAGCCAGGGACAGGCCCTTAATGAGCAGTTCTTC. This codes for CASSQGQALNEQFF. The chain uses TRBV11-3 and TRBJ2-1; 8 bases line up with TRBD1. The V gene's germline CDR1 is SGHNT and CDR2 YENEEA. The trim removed 5 bases at V and 7 bases at J, leaving 7 bases unmatched. This CDR3 comprises 14 residues. The whole variable domain, remainder taken from reference TRBV11-3 and TRBJ2-1, is EAGVVQSPRYKIIEKKQPVAFWCNPISGHNTLYWYLQNLGQGPELLIRYENEEAVDDSQLPKDRFSAERLKGVDSTLKIQPAELGDSAVYLCASSQGQALNEQFFGPGTRLTVL.

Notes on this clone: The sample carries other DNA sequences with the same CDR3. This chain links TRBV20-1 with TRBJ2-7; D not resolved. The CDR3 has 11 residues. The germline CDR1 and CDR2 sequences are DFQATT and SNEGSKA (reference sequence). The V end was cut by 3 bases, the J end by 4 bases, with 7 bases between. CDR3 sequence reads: CSARVVYEQYF. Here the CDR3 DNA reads TGCAGTGCTAGGGTTGTTTACGAGCAGTACTTC.

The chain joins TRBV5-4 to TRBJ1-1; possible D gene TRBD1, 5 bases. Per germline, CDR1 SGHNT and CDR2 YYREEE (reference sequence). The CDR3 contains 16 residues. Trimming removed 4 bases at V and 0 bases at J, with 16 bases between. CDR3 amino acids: CASSPPGGTVNTEAFF. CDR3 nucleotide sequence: TGTGCCAGCAGCCCCCCAGGAGGGACGGTGAACACTGAAGCTTTCTTT.

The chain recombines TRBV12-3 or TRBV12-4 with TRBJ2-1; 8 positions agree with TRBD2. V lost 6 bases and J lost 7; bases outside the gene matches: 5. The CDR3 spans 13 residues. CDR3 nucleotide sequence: TGTGCCAGCAGGCCGGGACTAGTTAATGAGCAGTTCTTC. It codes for CASRPGLVNEQFF.

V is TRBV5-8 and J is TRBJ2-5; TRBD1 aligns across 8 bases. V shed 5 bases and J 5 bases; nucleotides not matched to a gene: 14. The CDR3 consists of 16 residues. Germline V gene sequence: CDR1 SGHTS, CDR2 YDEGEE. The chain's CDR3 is CASSYDQGAGLETQYF. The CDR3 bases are TGTGCCAGCAGTTATGACCAGGGGGCCGGACTGGAGACCCAGTACTTC.

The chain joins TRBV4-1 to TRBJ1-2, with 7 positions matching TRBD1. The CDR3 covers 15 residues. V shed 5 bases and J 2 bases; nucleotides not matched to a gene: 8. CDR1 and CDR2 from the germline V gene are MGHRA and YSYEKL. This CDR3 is CASSTRDSSNYGYTF. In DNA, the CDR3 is TGCGCCAGCAGCACCCGGGACAGTTCGAACTATGGCTACACCTTC.

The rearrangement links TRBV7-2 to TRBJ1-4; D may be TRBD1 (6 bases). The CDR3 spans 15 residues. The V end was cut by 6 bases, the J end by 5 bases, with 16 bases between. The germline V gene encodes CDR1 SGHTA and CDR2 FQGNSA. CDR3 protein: CASRRPGHGNEKLFF. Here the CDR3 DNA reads TGTGCCAGCAGACGACCGGGACACGGGAATGAAAAACTGTTTTTT. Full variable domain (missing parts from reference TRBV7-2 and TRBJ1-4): GAGVSQSPSNKVTEKGKDVELRCDPISGHTALYWYRQSLGQGLEFLIYFQGNSAPDKSGLPSDRFSAERTGGSVSTLTIQRTQQEDSAVYLCASRRPGHGNEKLFFGSGTQLSVL.

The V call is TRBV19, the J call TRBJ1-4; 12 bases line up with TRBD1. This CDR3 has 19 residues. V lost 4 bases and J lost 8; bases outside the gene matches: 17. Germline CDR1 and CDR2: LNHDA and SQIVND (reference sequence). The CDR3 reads CASSTPQGTGGDLNEKLFF. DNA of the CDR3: TGTGCCAGTAGTACCCCCCAGGGGACAGGGGGCGATTTAAACGAAAAACTGTTTTTT. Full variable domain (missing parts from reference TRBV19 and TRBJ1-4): DGGITQSPKYLFRKEGQNVTLSCEQNLNHDAMYWYRQDPGQGLRLIYYSQIVNDFQKGDIAEGYSVSREKKESFPLTVTSAQKNPTAFYLCASSTPQGTGGDLNEKLFFGSGTQLSVL.

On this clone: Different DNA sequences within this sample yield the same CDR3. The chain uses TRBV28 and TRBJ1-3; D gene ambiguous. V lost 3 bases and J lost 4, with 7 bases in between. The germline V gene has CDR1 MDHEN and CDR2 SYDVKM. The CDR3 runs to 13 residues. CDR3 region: CASSFGSGNTIYF. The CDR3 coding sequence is TGTGCCAGCAGTTTTGGATCGGGAAACACCATATATTTT.

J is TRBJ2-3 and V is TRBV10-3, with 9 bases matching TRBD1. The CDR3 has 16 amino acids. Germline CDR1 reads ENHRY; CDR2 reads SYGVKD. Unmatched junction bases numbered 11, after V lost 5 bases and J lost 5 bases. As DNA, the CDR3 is TGTGCCATCAGTCCTTCGGGGACAGGGCTATTAGATACGCAGTATTTT. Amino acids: CAISPSGTGLLDTQYF.

The CDR3 DNA reads as TGTGCCAGCAGCGTAGGAGGTGTAGGGGAGCAGTTCTTC. Its translation: CASSVGGVGEQFF. This sequence joins TRBV9 and TRBJ2-1, with D unclear. The CDR3 extends over 13 amino acids. Trimming shortened V by 0 bases and J by 10 bases, and 11 bases separated the two germline ends. Germline lookup yields CDR1 SGDLS and CDR2 YYNGEE. The full variable domain, in which reference TRBV9 and TRBJ2-1 provide the parts outside the CDR3, is DSGVTQTPKHLITATGQRVTLRCSPRSGDLSVYWYQQSLDQGLQFLIQYYNGEERAKGNILERFSAQQFPDLHSELNLSSLELGDSALYFCASSVGGVGEQFFGPGTRLTVL.

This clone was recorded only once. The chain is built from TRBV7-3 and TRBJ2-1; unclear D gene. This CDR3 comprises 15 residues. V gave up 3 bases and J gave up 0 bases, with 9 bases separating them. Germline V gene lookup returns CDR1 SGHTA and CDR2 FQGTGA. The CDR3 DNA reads TGTGCCAGCAGCTTGACAACCAGCTCCTACAATGAGCAGTTCTTC. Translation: CASSLTTSSYNEQFF. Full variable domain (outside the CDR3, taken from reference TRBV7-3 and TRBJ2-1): GAGVSQTPSNKVTEKGKYVELRCDPISGHTALYWYRQSLGQGPEFLIYFQGTGAADDSGLPNDRFFAVRPEGSVSTLKIQRTERGDSAVYLCASSLTTSSYNEQFFGPGTRLTVL.

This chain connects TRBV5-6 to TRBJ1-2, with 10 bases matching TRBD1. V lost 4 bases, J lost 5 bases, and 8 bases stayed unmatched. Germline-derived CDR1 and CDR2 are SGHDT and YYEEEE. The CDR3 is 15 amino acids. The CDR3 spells CASSPWDRGLYGYTF. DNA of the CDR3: TGTGCCAGCAGCCCATGGGACAGGGGTCTTTATGGCTACACCTTC.

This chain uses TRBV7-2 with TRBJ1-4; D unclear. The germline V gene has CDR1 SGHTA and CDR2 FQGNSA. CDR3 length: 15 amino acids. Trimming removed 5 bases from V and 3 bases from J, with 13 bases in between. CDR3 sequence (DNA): TGTGCCAGCAGCCGTCGGACGGACTCTAATGAAAAACTGTTTTTT. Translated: CASSRRTDSNEKLFF.

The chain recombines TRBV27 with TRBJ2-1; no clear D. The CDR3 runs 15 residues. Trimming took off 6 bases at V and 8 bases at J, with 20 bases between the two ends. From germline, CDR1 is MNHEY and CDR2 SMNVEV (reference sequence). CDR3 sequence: CASSPGASYGDEQFF. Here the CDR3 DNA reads TGTGCCAGCAGCCCCGGAGCTTCGTACGGCGATGAGCAGTTCTTC.